This TCR beta chain was identified during a study of blood T cell repertoires in COVID-19. The V gene lost 3 bases and the J gene lost 0 bases, with 6 bases spanning the gap. This CDR3 is built from 14 residues. Per the germline V gene, CDR1 is SGHNT and CDR2 is YYREEE (reference sequence). TCRdb keeps only in-frame clones here, not all; method: immunoSEQ multiplex PCR. The sample has under 200,000 clones, 80% to 85% seen once; the top ten hold roughly 15%. This sequence originates from a man aged 18 to 29 with active or convalescent COVID-19. Sequenced material: peripheral blood. The rearrangement uses TRBV5-4 and TRBJ1-4; the D is unclear. The CDR3 sequence: CASSSRATNEKLFF. In DNA, the CDR3 is TGTGCCAGCAGCTCCCGGGCAACTAATGAAAAACTGTTTTTT.